This entry features one T cell receptor (beta chain) sequence. This table comes from immunoSEQ multiplex PCR, and its TCRdb copy is limited to in-frame clones, with some not included. The sample comprises 180,000 or so clones, about 76% of which are singletons, and around 8.9% rests with the top ten. The sample comes from a study of blood T cell repertoires in COVID-19. Germline loops: CDR1 LGHDT, CDR2 YNNKEL (reference sequence). V was cut by 3 bases and J by 6 bases, with 9 bases left in between. The CDR3 has 13 residues. The chain combines TRBV3-1 (or the pseudogene TRBV3-2) with TRBJ2-1, with unresolved D. The receptor comes from a woman in her fifties or sixties with active or convalescent COVID-19. The sequenced material came from peripheral blood. The CDR3 DNA reads TGTGCCAGCAGCCAGCCGGGTACCAATGAGCAGTTCTTC. It encodes CASSQPGTNEQFF.